These T cell receptor beta chains were read from a single sample in a study of blood T cell repertoires in COVID-19. Clones were sequenced by immunoSEQ multiplex PCR, and TCRdb holds only the in-frame ones, with some missing. The table has hundreds of thousands of clones, roughly 85% seen once. The material sequenced was PBMCs or T cells enriched from blood (not recorded which). The source of these receptors is a woman between 45 and 60 years old who had been exposed to COVID-19. The CDR3 runs from the conserved cysteine through the conserved F or W. D genes are given only for firm matches. Clone size, where shown, is once, few, many, or a class for clones that have expanded.

NA	NA	TRBV7-3	TRBJ1-1	CASSPQGGTEAFF	TGTGCCAGCAGCCCACAGGGTGGCACTGAAGCTTTCTTT
once	NA	TRBV5-1	TRBJ2-5	CASSALTRSQETQYF	TGCGCCAGCAGCGCCCTGACTAGATCACAAGAGACCCAGTACTTC
NA	NA	TRBV4-3	TRBJ2-7	CASSLGHSQEQYF	TGCGCCAGCAGCCTTGGACACTCTCAAGAGCAGTACTTC
NA	TRBD1	TRBV30	TRBJ1-4	CAADRLGEKLFF	TGTGCCGCGGACAGGCTTGGTGAAAAACTGTTTTTT
NA	NA	TRBV18	TRBJ1-2	CASSPQRETNYGYTF	TGTGCCAGCTCACCTCAGCGGGAGACTAACTATGGCTACACCTTC
NA	NA	TRBV25-1	TRBJ2-2	CASSESIWNTGELFF	TGTGCCAGCAGTGAATCTATTTGGAACACCGGGGAGCTGTTTTTT
NA	NA	TRBV18	TRBJ1-1	CASSPEGVAEAFF	TGTGCCAGCTCACCAGAGGGCGTCGCTGAAGCTTTCTTT
NA	TRBD2	TRBV4-3	TRBJ2-1	CASSQDLGRVNEQFF	TGCGCCAGCAGCCAAGATCTTGGGAGGGTTAATGAGCAGTTCTTC
large	TRBD2	TRBV10-3	TRBJ2-1	CAIRTGTRSDEQFF	TGTGCCATCAGAACCGGGACTAGGTCCGATGAGCAGTTCTTC
NA	NA	TRBV29-1	TRBJ1-1	CSVDFGGMDTEAFF	TGCAGCGTTGATTTCGGGGGAATGGACACTGAAGCTTTCTTT
NA	NA	TRBV5-1	TRBJ1-3	CASSTTTGSGNTIYF	TGCGCCAGCAGCACAACAACCGGGTCTGGAAACACCATATATTTT
few	NA	TRBV12-3/TRBV12-4	TRBJ2-1	CASTGNTYNEQFF	TGTGCCAGCACGGGTAATACCTACAATGAGCAGTTCTTC
NA	NA	TRBV30	TRBJ2-7	CAWSDPGIREQYF	TGTGCCTGGAGTGACCCGGGTATTAGGGAGCAGTACTTC
NA	NA	TRBV18	TRBJ1-1	CASSPGQGGTEAFF	TGTGCCAGCTCACCTGGGCAGGGAGGGACTGAAGCTTTCTTT
NA	TRBD1	TRBV6-4	TRBJ1-5	CASTFGTGGNQPQHF	TGTGCCAGCACCTTCGGGACAGGAGGGAATCAGCCCCAGCATTTT
NA	NA	TRBV7-9	TRBJ2-7	CASSDRSPYEQYF	TGTGCCAGCAGCGACAGGTCACCCTACGAGCAGTACTTC
NA	NA	TRBV18	TRBJ1-1	CASSPIDGTGGTEAFF	TGTGCCAGCTCACCCATTGATGGGACTGGGGGCACTGAAGCTTTCTTT
NA	NA	TRBV5-4	TRBJ1-3	CALGDSGNTIYF	TGTGCCTTAGGGGACTCTGGAAACACCATATATTTT
NA	TRBD1	TRBV12-5	TRBJ2-1	CASGLPTGVRKNEQFF	TGTGCTAGTGGTTTGCCCACAGGGGTAAGAAAGAACGAGCAGTTCTTC
NA	NA	TRBV6-6	TRBJ2-7	CASSLFDEQYF	TGTGCCAGCAGTCTTTTCGACGAGCAGTACTTC
NA	NA	TRBV5-8	TRBJ1-1	CASSLDRATEAFF	TGTGCCAGCAGCTTGGACAGAGCCACTGAAGCTTTCTTT
NA	NA	TRBV5-6	TRBJ2-1	CASSDSVYNEQFF	TGTGCCAGCAGCGATAGTGTCTACAATGAGCAGTTCTTC
NA	NA	TRBV6-5	TRBJ2-1	CASRPRSYNEQFF	TGTGCCAGCAGGCCCCGCAGCTACAATGAGCAGTTCTTC
NA	NA	TRBV10-3	TRBJ2-7	CAILGADRPNYEQYF	TGTGCCATCCTTGGGGCTGACCGTCCTAATTACGAGCAGTACTTC
once	TRBD2	TRBV25-1	TRBJ2-1	CASRGAGWDEQFF	TGTGCCAGCAGGGGAGCGGGGTGGGATGAGCAGTTCTTC
NA	TRBD1	TRBV6-5	TRBJ1-5	CASSRTGDSNQPQHF	TGTGCCAGCAGTAGGACAGGGGATAGCAATCAGCCCCAGCATTTT
NA	TRBD1	TRBV6-1	TRBJ1-2	CASSGDYRGLGYGYTF	TGTGCCAGCAGTGGGGATTACAGGGGGTTAGGCTATGGCTACACCTTC
NA	NA	TRBV2	TRBJ1-2	CASWTHGGAYGYTF	TGTGCCAGCTGGACCCACGGTGGGGCTTATGGCTACACCTTC
NA	TRBD1	TRBV3-1/TRBV3-2	TRBJ1-3	CASSVRGRGNTIYF	TGTGCCAGCAGCGTCAGGGGGAGAGGAAACACCATATATTTT
NA	NA	TRBV19	TRBJ1-6	CASSREQRNSPLHF	TGTGCCAGTAGTCGCGAACAGCGGAATTCACCCCTCCACTTT
NA	NA	TRBV25-1	TRBJ2-7	CASSAGAPLGYEQYF	TGTGCCAGCAGTGCTGGGGCGCCTTTGGGCTACGAGCAGTACTTC
NA	NA	TRBV11-2	TRBJ1-1	CASSLGKRNTEAFF	TGTGCCAGCAGCTTAGGGAAGCGGAACACTGAAGCTTTCTTT
few	NA	TRBV10-2	TRBJ1-5	CASSAVGNQPQHF	TGCGCCAGCAGTGCGGTTGGTAATCAGCCCCAGCATTTT
NA	TRBD1	TRBV6-5	TRBJ1-1	CASSTGTGSEAFF	TGTGCCAGCAGTACAGGGACAGGGAGTGAAGCTTTCTTT
NA	NA	TRBV3-1/TRBV3-2	TRBJ2-7	CASSQDHGLSYEQYF	TGTGCCAGCAGCCAAGATCACGGACTCTCCTACGAGCAGTACTTC
few	TRBD1	TRBV18	TRBJ2-1	CASSPRLGDRNSSYNEQFF	TGTGCCAGCTCACCACGTTTAGGGGACAGGAACAGCTCCTACAATGAGCAGTTCTTC
NA	NA	TRBV29-1	TRBJ1-1	CSAPLEGGTEAFF	TGCAGCGCCCCACTGGAGGGCGGCACTGAAGCTTTCTTT
few	NA	TRBV6-5	TRBJ1-2	CASTPGGYGYTF	TGTGCCAGCACCCCAGGTGGCTATGGCTACACCTTC
NA	TRBD1	TRBV6-5	TRBJ2-2	CASSRTGEMVGELFF	TGTGCCAGCAGCAGGACAGGTGAAATGGTCGGGGAGCTGTTTTTT
NA	TRBD2	TRBV7-2	TRBJ2-4	CASSFSGGDNIQYF	TGTGCCAGCAGCTTTAGCGGGGGGGACAACATTCAGTACTTC
few	NA	TRBV7-9	TRBJ2-3	CASSLRQALGDTQYF	TGTGCCAGCAGCTTACGACAGGCATTGGGGGATACGCAGTATTTT
NA	TRBD1	TRBV11-2	TRBJ2-7	CASGTGPYEQYF	TGTGCCAGCGGGACAGGGCCCTACGAGCAGTACTTC
NA	NA	TRBV5-1	TRBJ2-6	CASSLGAGETGANVLTF	TGCGCCAGCAGCTTGGGAGCAGGGGAAACCGGGGCCAACGTCCTGACTTTC
NA	NA	TRBV5-1	TRBJ1-2	CASSPTGHYGYTF	TGCGCCAGCAGCCCAACAGGGCACTATGGCTACACCTTC
NA	TRBD1	TRBV6-5	TRBJ1-1	CASSTDRLSRAFF	TGTGCCAGCAGTACGGACAGGCTCTCCCGAGCTTTCTTT
NA	NA	TRBV28	TRBJ1-1	CASSPLQGKAFF	TGTGCCAGCAGTCCCCTTCAGGGCAAAGCTTTCTTT
NA	TRBD2	TRBV5-1	TRBJ2-1	CASSPLGLVHEQFF	TGCGCCAGCAGCCCCCTCGGACTAGTCCATGAGCAGTTCTTC
NA	TRBD2	TRBV4-3	TRBJ2-7	CASSQDSGGPGYEQYF	TGCGCCAGCAGCCAAGATAGCGGGGGACCGGGCTACGAGCAGTACTTC
NA	NA	TRBV12-3/TRBV12-4	TRBJ1-1	CASSLRVTEAFF	TGTGCCAGCAGTTTGAGGGTAACTGAAGCTTTCTTT
NA	NA	TRBV28	TRBJ1-1	CASSIWADTEAFF	TGTGCCAGCAGTATTTGGGCAGACACTGAAGCTTTCTTT
once	NA	TRBV6-5	TRBJ2-7	CASSAGYSYEQYF	TGTGCCAGCAGCGCGGGCTACTCCTACGAGCAGTACTTC
once	NA	TRBV4-1	TRBJ2-7	CASSPYPRGEKTQYF	TGCGCCAGCAGCCCATATCCTAGGGGCGAGAAAACGCAGTACTTC